The 6 T cell receptor beta chains below come from one sample, sequenced in a study of lung T cells in sarcoidosis with Löfgren's syndrome (TCRdb year 2017). TCRdb lists the instrument as Illumina MiSeq. TCRdb reran the public reads through fastp at Q25 and MiXCR, keeping productive beta chains. A single entry per CDR3 protein holds the most common genes and DNA from its merged rows. The sample profile shows about 4,000 distinct CDR3 sequences; 20% to 25% of them were found once. In total, the top ten clones hold about 9% of the sample. The sequenced sample was CD4+ T cells from bronchoalveolar lavage. The receptors were gathered from a human donor with sarcoidosis (Löfgren's syndrome or another form), or a control subject (not recorded which).

This clonotype was observed many times. The chain links TRBV12-3 or TRBV12-4 to TRBJ1-4; 7 bases map to TRBD1. The trim removed 9 bases at V and 3 bases at J, leaving 4 bases unmatched. The CDR3 is made up of 13 amino acids. The CDR3: CASGDRPNEKLFF. As DNA, the CDR3 is TGTGCCAGTGGGGACAGACCTAATGAAAAACTGTTTTTT.

This clonotype is classed as medium-sized (0.01 to 0.1%). The chain recombines TRBV20-1 with TRBJ1-1, with a weak D call TRBD1 (6 bases). CDR1 is DFQATT and CDR2 is SNEGSKA in the germline V gene (reference sequence). The CDR3 is made up of 15 amino acids. V gave up 0 bases and J gave up 7 bases, with 18 bases separating them. The CDR3 DNA reads TGCAGTGCTAGAGATAGGGGGTCGGGGCGGAATGAAGCTTTCTTT. The encoded protein is CSARDRGSGRNEAFF.

There are many counts of this clonotype. This chain connects TRBV5-1 to TRBJ2-5; 7 bases agree with TRBD2. The CDR3 sequence is 15 residues long. The junction had 11 bases not matched to a gene; V was cut back by 5 bases and J by 4 bases. The germline V gene has CDR1 SGHRS and CDR2 YFSETQ. Written as DNA, the CDR3 is TGCGCCAGCAGTTATAATACCGGCGGGGGAGAGACCCAGTACTTC. The encoded protein is CASSYNTGGGETQYF.

By share of the sample, this clonotype is medium-sized. The chain uses TRBV20-1 and TRBJ2-1; either TRBD1 or TRBD2 may supply D (6 bases each). Looked up from germline, CDR1 is DFQATT and CDR2 is SNEGSKA (reference sequence). V gave up 6 bases and J gave up 9 bases, with 24 bases separating them. This CDR3 spans 15 amino acids. CDR3: CSAPPPMGGKGEQFF. CDR3 nucleotides: TGCAGTGCCCCCCCCCCAATGGGGGGCAAGGGTGAGCAGTTCTTC.

By its share, this clonotype is medium-sized. J is TRBJ1-2 and V is TRBV6-1; no firm D call. Trimming took off 7 bases at V and 2 bases at J, with 14 bases between the two ends. This CDR3 is 14 amino acids long. Germline V CDR1 and CDR2: MNHNS, SASEGT. CDR3 nucleotide sequence: TGTGCCAGCACCCCCAGAGAGACAAACTATGGCTACACCTTC. This gives the protein CASTPRETNYGYTF.

This clonotype is categorized as medium-sized. The V call is TRBV6-2 or TRBV6-3, the J call TRBJ1-5; a possible D gene is TRBD1 (5 bases). V was clipped by 4 bases and J by 7 bases, with 11 bases between them. The germline V gene encodes CDR1 MNHEY and CDR2 SVGEGT. This CDR3 is built from 13 residues. CDR3 DNA sequence: TGTGCCAGCAGTTTCGAGGGGAAGCAGCCCCAGCATTTT. It yields the protein CASSFEGKQPQHF.